The 13 T cell receptor beta chains reported below all come from one sample, sequenced in a study of blood T cell dynamics during melanoma immunotherapy. Generated by immunoSEQ multiplex PCR, the TCRdb table keeps only in-frame clones and is missing some. The table has around 20,000 clones, 70% to 90% seen once. The time point was: week 3, after first cycle of checkpoint inhibitor. Sequenced here: blood, sampled from a patient treated with checkpoint blockade. These receptors were collected from a human donor with melanoma.

The V gene is TRBV19, the J gene TRBJ2-7; no definite D call. The CDR3 is made up of 12 amino acids. V was shortened by 3 bases and J by 5 bases, with 8 bases between the two germline ends. Per the germline V gene, CDR1 is LNHDA and CDR2 is SQIVND (reference sequence). The CDR3 sequence: CASSIGTHEQYF. CDR3 DNA sequence: TGTGCCAGTAGTATTGGCACCCACGAGCAGTACTTC.

A few counts support this clone. The V call is TRBV4-1, the J call TRBJ2-7; D is uncertain. Trimming removed 0 bases from V and 2 bases from J, with 11 bases in between. Germline V lookup: CDR1 MGHRA, CDR2 YSYEKL. The CDR3 totals 15 residues. This CDR3 is CASSQDPGYTYEQYF. CDR3 coding DNA: TGCGCCAGCAGCCAAGACCCAGGCTACACCTACGAGCAGTACTTC.

The chain has TRBV27 and TRBJ2-7; D remains ambiguous. This CDR3 is 14 amino acids long. CDR1 and CDR2 (germline): MNHEY, SMNVEV (reference sequence). The V end was cut by 6 bases, the J end by 1 base, with 13 bases between. The CDR3 region is CASSEGQRSYEQYF. The CDR3 DNA follows: TGTGCCAGCAGCGAAGGGCAGAGGTCCTACGAGCAGTACTTC.

The CDR3 DNA reads as TGTGCCAGTAGTATGTGGAACAGGGGAGCGAACTATGGCTACACCTTC. This sequence encodes CASSMWNRGANYGYTF. V is TRBV19 and J is TRBJ1-2; 7 bases agree with TRBD1. J lost 2 bases, V lost 3 bases, and 9 bases had no gene match. Per the germline V gene, CDR1 is LNHDA and CDR2 is SQIVND (reference sequence). The CDR3 runs to 16 residues.

The chain recombines TRBV4-2 with TRBJ2-2; 7 nucleotides match TRBD1. Germline values: CDR1 LGHNA, CDR2 YNFKEQ. J was trimmed by 6 bases and V by 0 bases; bases with no gene match: 7. The CDR3 consists of 16 residues. In DNA form, the CDR3 reads TGTGCCAGCAGCCAAGATGAGACAGGGTACGCCGGGGAGCTGTTTTTT. Amino acids: CASSQDETGYAGELFF.

This chain connects TRBV27 to TRBJ2-7; TRBD2 aligns across 9 bases. Germline assignment: CDR1 MNHEY and CDR2 SMNVEV (reference sequence). CDR3 size: 15 residues. Trimming took 5 bases from V and 4 from J; bases not matched to a gene: 9. The chain's CDR3 is CASSVMPGLAYEQYF. The CDR3 bases are TGTGCCAGCAGTGTAATGCCAGGACTAGCGTACGAGCAGTACTTC.

V usage is TRBV5-1 and J usage is TRBJ2-7, with D tentatively TRBD2 (6 bases). Germline V lookup: CDR1 SGHRS, CDR2 YFSETQ. The CDR3 has 16 amino acids. V gave up 4 bases and J gave up 4 bases, with 21 bases separating them. The CDR3 sequence is CASSPSGTPAGYEQYF. In DNA form, the CDR3 reads TGCGCCAGCAGCCCCTCCGGGACTCCTGCGGGATACGAGCAGTACTTC.

The chain uses TRBV11-2 and TRBJ2-5; 10 positions match TRBD1. Germline CDR1 SGHAT, CDR2 FQNNGV. Losses at the gene ends were 5 bases for V and 4 bases for J; bases not matched to a gene: 13. The CDR3 sequence is 17 residues long. The CDR3 coding sequence is TGTGCCAGCAGCAGCTCGACAGGGGGCATTCAGGGAGAGACCCAGTACTTC. Residues: CASSSSTGGIQGETQYF.

Turning to this clone: Other DNA sequences in the sample encode the same CDR3. J is TRBJ2-1 and V is TRBV5-6; 7 nucleotides line up with TRBD2. In germline, CDR1 is SGHDT, CDR2 YYEEEE. The CDR3 length is 15 residues. V lost 4 bases and J lost 5; bases outside the gene matches: 9. The CDR3 region has the DNA TGTGCCAGCAGCCCGAGTTCTAGCGGCAACAATGAGCAGTTCTTC. This translates into CASSPSSSGNNEQFF.

The chain employs TRBV13 and TRBJ2-1, with D possibly matching TRBD2 (5 bases). The CDR3 totals 15 residues. V lost 5 bases, J lost 10 bases, and 21 bases lay in between. The germline CDR1 and CDR2 sequences are PRHDT and FYEKMQ (reference sequence). The DNA for the CDR3 is TGTGCCAGCAGCCCGGACTTAAGCCCGGAACGGGAGCAGTTCTTC. Translation gives CASSPDLSPEREQFF.

This chain joins TRBV27 and TRBJ2-3; D perhaps matches TRBD2 (5 bases). The CDR3 consists of 13 residues. Trimming stripped 5 bases from V and 4 bases from J, with 10 bases between. Per germline, CDR1 MNHEY and CDR2 SMNVEV (reference sequence). CDR3 loop: CASSPSGADTQYF. The CDR3 DNA is TGTGCCAGCAGTCCCAGCGGCGCAGATACGCAGTATTTT.

The table lists this clone with a count of one. The rearrangement joins TRBV6-1 to TRBJ1-5, with 10 bases identical to TRBD1. Germline CDR1 MNHNS, CDR2 SASEGT. V dropped 6 bases and J dropped 9; count of bases not matched to a gene: 8. The CDR3 runs to 14 residues. CDR3 in DNA: TGTGCCAGCAGGACAGGGGGCCCCCAAGGGCCCCAGCATTTT. Protein: CASRTGGPQGPQHF.

The chain carries TRBV27 and TRBJ2-5; D unclear. Germline-derived CDR1 and CDR2 are MNHEY and SMNVEV (reference sequence). This CDR3 is built from 11 residues. Trimming cost V 7 bases and J 2 bases, with 5 bases left between them. The CDR3 reads CASTLQETQYF. The CDR3 coding sequence is TGTGCCAGCACCCTACAAGAGACCCAGTACTTC.